This TCR beta chain was sequenced in a study of identical twins. TCRdb reprocessed the 5' RACE reads via MiXCR and lists one record per CDR3 protein. The data contain approximately 890,000 distinct CDR3 sequences, about 12% of them singletons. In addition, the sample was reused for a study of yellow fever vaccine responses in identical twins.

This clonotype originated in a woman aged 18-29 years in good health. The sequenced sample was PBMCs.

In DNA form, the CDR3 reads TGCGCCAGCAGCCAAGTTTTATCTGGACTAGCGGGGCCCAATGAGCAGTTCTTC. Protein sequence: CASSQVLSGLAGPNEQFF. The V and J genes are TRBV4-1 and TRBJ2-1; 12 bases are shared with TRBD2. The germline CDR1 and CDR2 sequences are MGHRA and YSYEKL. The V gene end was trimmed by 1 base and the J gene end by 6 bases; junction bases not matched to a gene: 10. This CDR3 comprises 18 residues.